Listed below are T cell receptor beta chains from one sample, sequenced in a study of CD8 T cells in ankylosing spondylitis. TCRdb analysed the 5' RACE reads with MiXCR anew, one entry per CDR3 protein. The data contain roughly 120,000 distinct CDR3 sequences, roughly 13% of them singletons. The sequenced sample was blood, either unsorted or a sorted T cell fraction (not recorded which). These receptor sequences come from a female donor with ankylosing spondylitis or in good health (not recorded which). CDR3s include the opening cysteine and the closing phenylalanine or tryptophan.

TRBJ1-2 15 TRBV13 CASSLSTDPNYGYTF
TRBJ1-2 14 TRBV20-1 CSATPGDANYGYTF
TRBJ2-3 13 TRBV6-5 CASSSRLAGAQYF
TRBJ2-2 16 TRBV12-3/TRBV12-4 CASGHRGRFNTGELFF
TRBJ1-2 12 TRBV15 CATSSWSRGYTF
TRBJ2-7 15 TRBV12-3/TRBV12-4 CASSLRDRGTYEQYF
TRBJ2-3 14 TRBV10-3 CAISERRDTDTQYF
TRBJ2-1 11 TRBV7-2 CASSSLVGRFF
TRBJ1-2 13 TRBV5-1 CASSLAEGSGYTF
TRBJ2-5 14 TRBV6-5 CASSYQGQGMTQYF
TRBJ1-6 17 TRBV20-1 CSARGTFQGSYNSPLHF
TRBJ2-2 14 TRBV24-1 CATSEAGPTGELFF
TRBJ1-5 15 TRBV12-3/TRBV12-4 CASSLAHGGDQPQHF
TRBJ2-5 14 TRBV20-1 CSASTGFYQETQYF
TRBJ2-1 15 TRBV24-1 CATSDYPSEYNEQFF
TRBJ2-3 14 TRBV9 CASSVEAGTDTQYF
TRBJ2-3 15 TRBV10-3 CAISESVAGTDTQYF
TRBJ2-3 14 TRBV10-3 CAIRKGGSTDTQYF
TRBJ1-2 13 TRBV29-1 CSVADLTGYGYTF
TRBJ2-1 14 TRBV6-4 CASSERAGVNEQFF
TRBJ2-3 18 TRBV24-1 CATSDPLWIPESGDTQYF
TRBJ2-7 15 TRBV12-3/TRBV12-4 CASSFGGTSGFEQYF
TRBJ2-3 12 TRBV5-1 CASSLEGHTQYF
TRBJ2-1 14 TRBV20-1 CSAILAGEGNEQFF
TRBJ1-1 13 TRBV7-2 CASRRDGNTEAFF
TRBJ2-7 14 TRBV20-1 CSAGTGTGGYEQYF
TRBJ2-2 16 TRBV7-3 CASSPDIRGGTGELFF
TRBJ2-7 12 TRBV12-3/TRBV12-4 CASRGASYEQYF
TRBJ2-5 15 TRBV6-1 CASSRGLASRETQYF
TRBJ1-5 13 TRBV30 CAWSEDGDQPQHF
TRBJ2-7 14 TRBV10-3 CAIREPGQGYEQYF
TRBJ2-1 18 TRBV20-1 CSARDLRGRAPSYNEQFF
TRBJ2-1 14 TRBV5-1 CASRPRLAGDEQFF
TRBJ2-3 17 TRBV20-1 CSASSLGVAGTTDTQYF
TRBJ2-7 18 TRBV20-1 CSARSGTSGRANSYEQYF
TRBJ2-3 14 TRBV2 CASTPGTLTDTQYF
TRBJ1-1 13 TRBV7-9 CASSLLGGTEAFF
TRBJ2-3 11 TRBV6-5 CASSGGNTQYF
TRBJ1-1 11 TRBV6-1 CASGGQVEAFF
TRBJ2-7 16 TRBV7-2 CASSQKLAAPSYEQYF
TRBJ1-4 17 TRBV3-1 CASSFRDRVYRGEKLFF
TRBJ2-2 14 TRBV20-1 CSASFAGGSGELFF
TRBJ2-6 15 TRBV27 CASRGAGVGANVLTF
TRBJ2-7 13 TRBV6-6 CASTTRENYEQYF
TRBJ2-7 15 TRBV7-6 CASSTRIGITYEQYF
TRBJ2-1 14 TRBV12-3/TRBV12-4 CASRGGSSYNEQFF
TRBJ1-2 13 TRBV5-1 CANSSVVTMRYTF
TRBJ2-2 14 TRBV30 CAWSRQGATGELFF
TRBJ2-1 16 TRBV3-1 CASSPPSGSLGNEQFF
TRBJ1-4 14 TRBV20-1 CSASQPGLAEKLFF
TRBJ2-1 14 TRBV27 CASSLGPIRGEQFF
TRBJ2-2 15 TRBV12-3/TRBV12-4 CASSPGAANTGELFF
TRBJ2-2 11 TRBV6-2/TRBV6-3 CASSSPGELFF
TRBJ2-2 16 TRBV5-1 CASSLRDIDVTGELFF
TRBJ2-5 15 TRBV19 CASSFTGDHQETQYF
TRBJ2-1 17 TRBV5-1 CASSRLLQGVLGNEQFF